Following are 20 T cell receptor beta chains from one sample sequenced in a study of blood T cell repertoires in COVID-19. Libraries were prepared by immunoSEQ multiplex PCR; TCRdb keeps only in-frame clonotypes and omits some of them. The sample shows under 250,000 clones, 90% to 95% of them seen only once. Specimen: peripheral blood. All receptors come from a man aged 30 to 45 with acute or convalescent COVID-19.

This chain uses TRBV29-1 with TRBJ1-3; D perhaps matches TRBD1 (5 bases). Trimming stripped 6 bases from V and 5 bases from J, with 14 bases between. The germline CDR1 and CDR2 sequences are SQVTM and ANQGSEA. The CDR3 consists of 13 residues. DNA for the CDR3: TGCAGCGTACAGGAGTTCCTAAGAAACACCATATATTTT. This encodes CSVQEFLRNTIYF.

V and J are TRBV28 and TRBJ1-2; no firm D call. The germline V gene has CDR1 MDHEN and CDR2 SYDVKM. The CDR3 has 15 amino acids. The germline V and J ends were trimmed by 2 bases and 4 bases, with 14 bases remaining between them. In DNA form, the CDR3 reads TGTGCCAGCAGTTTACTTACGCAGGCAGGCTATGGCTACACCTTC. Translation: CASSLLTQAGYGYTF.

About this clone itself: The same CDR3 arises from other DNA sequences in this sample as well. In DNA form, the CDR3 reads TGTGCCAGCAGCACCGGACAGCTGAACACTGAAGCTTTCTTT. Translation gives CASSTGQLNTEAFF. The V call is TRBV5-4, the J call TRBJ1-1; perhaps TRBD1 as D (6 bases). Germline V gene lookup returns CDR1 SGHNT and CDR2 YYREEE (reference sequence). Trimming cost V 4 bases and J 0 bases, with 10 bases left between them. The CDR3 is made up of 14 amino acids.

This clone was recorded a few times. The chain couples TRBV2 to TRBJ2-3, with a weak D call TRBD1 (6 bases). The germline gives CDR1 SNHLY, CDR2 FYNNEI. V shed 8 bases and J shed 1 base, with 13 bases lying between them. This CDR3 is 14 amino acids long. The CDR3 loop is CASWTVRGTDTQYF. Here the CDR3 DNA reads TGTGCCAGCTGGACAGTAAGAGGCACAGATACGCAGTATTTT.

The chain joins TRBV3-1 (or the pseudogene TRBV3-2) to TRBJ2-7; TRBD1 agrees at 8 bases. Germline-derived CDR1 and CDR2 are LGHDT and YNNKEL (reference sequence). The CDR3 loop spans 15 amino acids. Unmatched junction bases numbered 9, after V lost 3 bases and J lost 5 bases. The CDR3, as DNA: TGTGCCAGCAGCCAGCCAGGACAGGGTTGGAACGAGCAGTACTTC. It yields the protein CASSQPGQGWNEQYF.

The chain links TRBV24-1 to TRBJ2-3; 7 bases are a match to TRBD1. J gave up 2 bases and V 3 bases, and 22 bases lay outside the gene matches. Germline V gene sequence: CDR1 KGHDR, CDR2 SFDVKD. This CDR3 is built from 21 residues. The CDR3 here is CATSDRPSGQRKGGYTDTQYF. CDR3 DNA: TGTGCCACCAGTGATCGACCCTCGGGACAGAGAAAAGGGGGCTACACAGATACGCAGTATTTT.

This chain joins TRBV3-1 (or the pseudogene TRBV3-2) and TRBJ2-7, with unresolved D. Trimming removed 3 bases at V and 5 bases at J, with 17 bases between. Per the germline V gene, CDR1 is LGHDT and CDR2 is YNNKEL (reference sequence). The CDR3 has 15 amino acids. The CDR3 DNA is TGTGCCAGCAGCCAGTTTGGAACAGTACCCCACGAGCAGTACTTC. Amino acid sequence: CASSQFGTVPHEQYF.

The V and J genes are TRBV5-1 and TRBJ2-3; TRBD2 matches at 11 bases. The CDR3 is 18 residues long. Germline V gene data show CDR1 as SGHRS and CDR2 as YFSETQ. V was clipped by 7 bases and J by 0 bases; unmatched bases: 13. The CDR3 DNA reads as TGCGCCAGCCGCGCCCCCGGGACTAGCGGAACTAGCACAGATACGCAGTATTTT. Protein sequence: CASRAPGTSGTSTDTQYF.

The chain joins TRBV9 to TRBJ2-7; D may be TRBD2 (6 bases). V was cut by 0 bases and J by 0 bases, with 10 bases left in between. CDR3 size: 15 residues. The germline CDR1 and CDR2 sequences are SGDLS and YYNGEE. The CDR3 sequence: CASSVEVSGSYEQYF. The CDR3 DNA reads as TGTGCCAGCAGCGTAGAGGTTAGCGGCTCCTACGAGCAGTACTTC.

CDR3 in DNA: TGTGCCATCAGTGAGGCAGGCAATCAGCCCCAGCATTTT. Translation gives CAISEAGNQPQHF. V is TRBV10-3 and J is TRBJ1-5, with no clear D. V was pared by 2 bases and J by 2 bases, with 4 bases between. In germline, CDR1 is ENHRY, CDR2 SYGVKD. This CDR3 region has 13 residues.

The V gene is TRBV5-1, the J gene TRBJ2-2, with 8 nucleotides matching TRBD1. CDR3 length: 15 residues. CDR1 and CDR2 from the germline V gene are SGHRS and YFSETQ. The ends lost 5 bases at V and 2 bases at J; junction bases unmatched: 5. CDR3 protein: CASSRGQANTGELFF. The CDR3 DNA is TGCGCCAGCAGTCGGGGACAGGCTAACACCGGGGAGCTGTTTTTT.

The rearrangement links TRBV28 to TRBJ1-2; TRBD1 matches at 8 bases. CDR1 and CDR2 from the germline V gene are MDHEN and SYDVKM. The CDR3 spans 12 residues. V was pared by 11 bases and J by 3 bases, with 5 bases of the junction left unmatched. DNA for the CDR3: TGTGCCTGCTCGGACAGGGACTATGGCTACACCTTC. This gives the protein CACSDRDYGYTF.

The CDR3 is CASSLLGVQGETQYF. The CDR3 DNA reads TGTGCCAGCAGCTTGTTAGGGGTGCAGGGGGAGACCCAGTACTTC. The J gene is TRBJ2-5, the V gene TRBV5-6; weak D call: TRBD1 (6 bases). There are 15 residues in the CDR3. Trimming took off 1 base at V and 5 bases at J, with 15 bases between the two ends. Germline CDR1 and CDR2: SGHDT and YYEEEE.

The CDR3 nucleotides are TGTGCCAGCAGCAAACAGGGATGGAATGAGCAGTTCTTC. Translating gives CASSKQGWNEQFF. The chain has TRBV9 and TRBJ2-1; D is possibly TRBD1 (6 bases). Germline V CDR1 and CDR2: SGDLS, YYNGEE. Trimming left V 4 bases short and J 7 bases short, with 12 bases between. The CDR3 has 13 amino acids.

V is TRBV28 and J is TRBJ2-5; D is possibly TRBD2 (6 bases). V lost 8 bases, J lost 4 bases, and 29 bases lay in between. The V gene's germline CDR1 is MDHEN and CDR2 SYDVKM. This CDR3 comprises 18 residues. CDR3 protein: CASSDKWAGRGIRETQYF. In nucleotides, the CDR3 is TGTGCCAGCTCGGACAAGTGGGCGGGGAGAGGCATTAGAGAGACCCAGTACTTC.

The chain carries TRBV10-2 and TRBJ1-2; D is ambiguous. CDR1 is WSHSY and CDR2 is SAAADI in the germline V gene. The V and J ends lost 6 bases and 4 bases respectively, with 12 bases between them. The CDR3 consists of 13 residues. This CDR3 is CASRDSYLYGYTF. For the CDR3, the DNA is TGCGCCAGCAGGGACTCCTACCTCTATGGCTACACCTTC.

This sequence joins TRBV5-1 and TRBJ2-2; no clear D gene. V was trimmed by 5 bases and J by 8 bases, leaving 16 bases between them. Germline CDR1 reads SGHRS; CDR2 reads YFSETQ. CDR3 length equals 14 residues. CDR3: CASRQVMLSGELFF. Here the CDR3 DNA reads TGCGCCAGCAGACAAGTTATGTTGTCTGGGGAGCTGTTTTTT.

The chain has TRBV10-3 and TRBJ2-7; the D gene is possibly TRBD2 (5 bases). V lost 3 bases, J lost 4 bases, and 16 bases lay in between. Germline V gene lookup returns CDR1 ENHRY and CDR2 SYGVKD. This CDR3 region has 15 residues. CDR3 in amino acids: CAISDPDSAPYEQYF. The CDR3 DNA follows: TGTGCCATCAGTGACCCTGATAGCGCTCCTTACGAGCAGTACTTC.

The rearrangement joins TRBV19 to TRBJ1-5; maybe TRBD1 (5 bases). Per germline, CDR1 LNHDA and CDR2 SQIVND (reference sequence). CDR3 length: 15 residues. Deletions cut 7 bases from V and 2 bases from J, with 15 bases between. The CDR3 is CASKSGRDGNQPQHF. The CDR3 DNA follows: TGTGCCAGTAAATCGGGCAGGGATGGCAATCAGCCCCAGCATTTT. The full variable domain, with the rest looked up from reference TRBV19 and TRBJ1-5, is DGGITQSPKYLFRKEGQNVTLSCEQNLNHDAMYWYRQDPGQGLRLIYYSQIVNDFQKGDIAEGYSVSREKKESFPLTVTSAQKNPTAFYLCASKSGRDGNQPQHFGDGTRLSIL.

This chain uses TRBV29-1 with TRBJ2-3; the D gene is possibly TRBD2 (6 bases). The V and J ends lost 7 bases and 1 base respectively, with 15 bases between them. Germline V lookup: CDR1 SQVTM, CDR2 ANQGSEA. CDR3 length: 14 amino acids. Written as DNA, the CDR3 is TGCAGCGCCCGGAGGGGTCCCGGCACAGATACGCAGTATTTT. Translating it yields CSARRGPGTDTQYF.